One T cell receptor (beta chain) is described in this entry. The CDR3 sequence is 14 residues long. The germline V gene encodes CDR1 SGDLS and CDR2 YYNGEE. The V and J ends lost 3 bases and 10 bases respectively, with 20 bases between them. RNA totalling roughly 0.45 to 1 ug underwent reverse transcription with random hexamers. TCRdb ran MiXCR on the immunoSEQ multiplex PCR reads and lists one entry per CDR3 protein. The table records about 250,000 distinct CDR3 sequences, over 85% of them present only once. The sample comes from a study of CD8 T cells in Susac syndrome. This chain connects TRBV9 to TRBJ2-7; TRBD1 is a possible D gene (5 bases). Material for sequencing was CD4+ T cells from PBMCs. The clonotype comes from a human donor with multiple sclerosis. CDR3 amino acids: CASSATATSRVQYF. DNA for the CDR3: TGTGCCAGCAGCGCGACAGCAACCTCCCGCGTCCAGTACTTC.